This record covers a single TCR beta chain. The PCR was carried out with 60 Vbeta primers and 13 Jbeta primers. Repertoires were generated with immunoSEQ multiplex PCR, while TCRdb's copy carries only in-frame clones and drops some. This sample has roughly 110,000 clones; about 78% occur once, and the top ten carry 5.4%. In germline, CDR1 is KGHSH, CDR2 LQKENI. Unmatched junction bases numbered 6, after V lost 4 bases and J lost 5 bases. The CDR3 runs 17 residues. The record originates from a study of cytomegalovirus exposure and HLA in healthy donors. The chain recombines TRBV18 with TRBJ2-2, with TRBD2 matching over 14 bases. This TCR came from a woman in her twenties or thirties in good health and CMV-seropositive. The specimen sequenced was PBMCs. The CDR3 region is CASSLGLAGAATGELFF. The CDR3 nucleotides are TGTGCCAGCTCACTGGGACTAGCGGGAGCCGCTACCGGGGAGCTGTTTTTT.